The clone carrying this TCR beta chain occurred a few times. This entry comes from a study of CD8 T cells in ankylosing spondylitis. TCRdb called the 5' RACE reads again in MiXCR, with one record for every CDR3 protein. The repertoire holds some 46,000 distinct CDR3 sequences, 11% seen once, with 1.3% to 1.5% in the top ten. Trimming took off 0 bases at V and 5 bases at J, with 8 bases between the two ends. Germline V lookup: CDR1 SGHDT, CDR2 YYEEEE. This CDR3 spans 13 amino acids. Specimen: blood, either unsorted or a sorted T cell fraction (not recorded which). The receptor was isolated from a male donor with ankylosing spondylitis or in good health (not recorded which). The J gene is TRBJ1-2, the V gene TRBV5-6; weak D call: TRBD1 (5 bases). CDR3 in amino acids: CASSLDRTYGYTF. CDR3 coding DNA: TGTGCCAGCAGCTTGGACAGGACGTATGGCTACACCTTC.